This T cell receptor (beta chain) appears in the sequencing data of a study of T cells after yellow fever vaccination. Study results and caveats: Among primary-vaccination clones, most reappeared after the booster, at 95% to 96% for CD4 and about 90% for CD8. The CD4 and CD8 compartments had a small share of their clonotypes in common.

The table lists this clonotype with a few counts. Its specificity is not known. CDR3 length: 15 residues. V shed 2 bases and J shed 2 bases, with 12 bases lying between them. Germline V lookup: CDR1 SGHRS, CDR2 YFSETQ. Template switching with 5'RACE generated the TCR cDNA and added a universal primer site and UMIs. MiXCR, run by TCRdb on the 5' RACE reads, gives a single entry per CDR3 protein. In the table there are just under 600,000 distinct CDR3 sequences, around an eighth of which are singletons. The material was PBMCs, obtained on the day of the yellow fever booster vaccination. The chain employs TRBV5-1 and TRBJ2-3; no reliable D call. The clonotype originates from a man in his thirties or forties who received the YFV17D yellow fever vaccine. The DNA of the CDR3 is TGCGCCAGCAGCTTATCCGGGCCAGACACAGATACGCAGTATTTT. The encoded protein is CASSLSGPDTDTQYF.